Shown below are 26 T cell receptor beta chains from a single sample sequenced in a study of T cell changes during pregnancy in multiple sclerosis. Repertoires were generated with immunoSEQ multiplex PCR, while TCRdb's copy carries only in-frame clones and drops some. The sample contains 20,000 to 25,000 clones, 70% to 90% of which appear only once. Here the sequenced sample was CD8+ T cells from peripheral blood mononuclear cells, taken in the first trimester of pregnancy. The origin of the receptors is a female donor in good health, enrolled as a control in a pregnancy study.

In its sample, this clone was seen once. The CDR3 DNA is TGTGCCATCAGTGAGTCTTATAACTATGGCTACACCTTC. It specifies CAISESYNYGYTF. This sequence joins TRBV10-3 and TRBJ1-2; D is undetermined. The CDR3 spans 13 residues. Germline CDR1 ENHRY, CDR2 SYGVKD. V was cut by 0 bases and J by 1 base, with 3 bases left in between.

The chain recombines TRBV27 with TRBJ2-3; tentative D call: TRBD2 (5 bases). The CDR3 covers 10 residues. The germline V gene has CDR1 MNHEY and CDR2 SMNVEV (reference sequence). V was trimmed by 9 bases and J by 5 bases, leaving 6 bases between them. CDR3 DNA: TGTGCCAGAGAGGGAGATACGCAGTATTTT. This codes for CAREGDTQYF.

The chain couples TRBV11-2 to TRBJ1-1; TRBD1 aligns across 8 bases. This CDR3 comprises 16 residues. The junction had 10 bases not matched to a gene; V was cut back by 5 bases and J by 2 bases. The germline gives CDR1 SGHAT, CDR2 FQNNGV. CDR3 in amino acids: CASSTSMGQANTEAFF. As DNA, the CDR3 is TGTGCCAGCAGCACGAGCATGGGACAGGCTAACACTGAAGCTTTCTTT. The entire variable domain, with the rest obtained from reference TRBV11-2 and TRBJ1-1, is as follows: EAGVAQSPRYKIIEKRQSVAFWCNPISGHATLYWYQQILGQGPKLLIQFQNNGVVDDSQLPKDRFSAERLKGVDSTLKIQPAKLEDSAVYLCASSTSMGQANTEAFFGQGTRLTVV.

The genes are TRBV5-1 and TRBJ1-2, with 7 nucleotides matching TRBD1. This CDR3 spans 15 amino acids. CDR1 and CDR2 (germline): SGHRS, YFSETQ. With 2 bases clipped from V and 0 bases from J, the junction kept 4 bases outside the gene matches. In nucleotides, the CDR3 is TGCGCCAGCAGCTTTACAGGGGTCCCTAACTATGGCTACACCTTC. This gives the protein CASSFTGVPNYGYTF. Full variable domain (missing parts from reference TRBV5-1 and TRBJ1-2): KAGVTQTPRYLIKTRGQQVTLSCSPISGHRSVSWYQQTPGQGLQFLFEYFSETQRNKGNFPGRFSGRQFSNSRSEMNVSTLELGDSALYLCASSFTGVPNYGYTFGSGTRLTVV.

Relative to its sample, this clone is medium-sized. The chain recombines TRBV15 with TRBJ2-6, with a weak D call TRBD1 (6 bases). The V end lost 3 bases, the J end lost 0 bases, and 12 bases lay between the germline ends. The CDR3 has 17 residues. The germline CDR1 and CDR2 sequences are LNHNV and YYDKDF (reference sequence). DNA of the CDR3: TGTGCCACCAGCAGGCAACCAGGGGCCTCTGGGGCCAACGTCCTGACTTTC. It encodes CATSRQPGASGANVLTF.

The rearrangement links TRBV9 to TRBJ2-1; D perhaps matches TRBD2 (6 bases). V lost 2 bases to trimming and J lost 10 bases, with 22 bases between them. Germline V gene data show CDR1 as SGDLS and CDR2 as YYNGEE. The CDR3 runs to 16 residues. The chain's CDR3 is CASSVWGDSPAGEQFF. The CDR3 nucleotides read TGTGCCAGCAGCGTCTGGGGGGACTCTCCCGCAGGCGAGCAGTTCTTC.

The rearrangement uses TRBV7-6 and TRBJ2-3, with 13 bases aligning to TRBD2. CDR3 length equals 16 residues. Germline CDR1 and CDR2: SGHVS and FNYEAQ. J was trimmed by 1 base and V by 5 bases; bases with no gene match: 3. CDR3 DNA: TGTGCCAGCAGCATCGGACTAGCGGGGGGCACAGATACGCAGTATTTT. As protein: CASSIGLAGGTDTQYF.

This clone appeared once. This sequence joins TRBV5-6 and TRBJ2-5, with TRBD1 as a possible D gene (6 bases). V lost 3 bases and J lost 4, with 13 bases in between. The CDR3 extends over 14 amino acids. Per the germline V gene, CDR1 is SGHDT and CDR2 is YYEEEE. The CDR3 loop reads CASSWTSGAETQYF. CDR3 bases: TGTGCCAGCAGCTGGACCTCAGGGGCAGAGACCCAGTACTTC.

This sequence joins TRBV5-4 and TRBJ2-7; TRBD2 matches 7 bases. Germline loops: CDR1 SGHNT, CDR2 YYREEE (reference sequence). V lost 4 bases, J lost 7 bases, and 14 bases stayed unmatched. This CDR3 spans 15 amino acids. Here the CDR3 DNA reads TGTGCCAGCAGCCCGAGCGGGATGATGGGGGGTGAGCAGTACTTC. As protein: CASSPSGMMGGEQYF.

This chain links TRBV9 with TRBJ2-7, with TRBD2 matching over 7 bases. Germline lookup yields CDR1 SGDLS and CDR2 YYNGEE. The junction had 8 bases not matched to a gene; V was cut back by 0 bases and J by 5 bases. This CDR3 spans 15 amino acids. CDR3: CASSVDVGGSDEQYF. In nucleotides, the CDR3 is TGTGCCAGCAGCGTAGACGTGGGGGGGTCTGACGAGCAGTACTTC.

The V gene is TRBV7-9, the J gene TRBJ2-2; D is possibly TRBD1 (6 bases). V was clipped by 11 bases and J by 0 bases, with 13 bases between them. In germline, CDR1 is SEHNR, CDR2 FQNEAQ (reference sequence). This CDR3 spans 14 amino acids. The CDR3 loop is CACPGTPNTGELFF. CDR3 in DNA: TGTGCCTGCCCCGGGACACCGAACACCGGGGAGCTGTTTTTT.

The genes are TRBV29-1 and TRBJ2-7, with D possibly being TRBD2 (6 bases). Germline-derived CDR1 and CDR2 are SQVTM and ANQGSEA. Trimming removed 8 bases from V and 3 bases from J, with 20 bases in between. The CDR3 loop spans 14 amino acids. The CDR3: CSTSRDRIFYEQYF. DNA of the CDR3: TGCAGCACTAGCCGAGACAGAATATTCTACGAGCAGTACTTC.

This chain joins TRBV4-1 and TRBJ2-3; no clear D gene. Germline assignment: CDR1 MGHRA and CDR2 YSYEKL. Trimming pared 4 bases from V and 0 bases from J, leaving 14 bases between. This CDR3 spans 16 amino acids. The DNA for the CDR3 is TGCGCCAGCAGCCTTCACAGTTTACCTAGCACAGATACGCAGTATTTT. Protein sequence: CASSLHSLPSTDTQYF.

The rearrangement uses TRBV5-6 and TRBJ2-1, with TRBD2 identical over 7 bases. The junction had 12 bases not matched to a gene; V was cut back by 1 base and J by 2 bases. Germline-derived CDR1 and CDR2 are SGHDT and YYEEEE. The CDR3 consists of 18 residues. CDR3 sequence reads: CASSLRRARREPYNEQFF. The CDR3 region has the DNA TGTGCCAGCAGCTTGCGCCGGGCCCGGCGGGAGCCCTACAATGAGCAGTTCTTC.

This clone was seen more than once but under ten times. Other nucleotide sequences in the sample specify the same CDR3. The chain combines TRBV9 with TRBJ1-2; D is perhaps TRBD1 (6 bases). The germline V and J ends were trimmed by 1 base and 5 bases, with 6 bases remaining between them. Germline CDR1 SGDLS, CDR2 YYNGEE. The CDR3 loop spans 12 amino acids. The CDR3 DNA follows: TGTGCCAGCAGCGTAAGGGGGTATGGCTACACCTTC. It is translated as CASSVRGYGYTF.

The CDR3 nucleotides are TGTGCCAGCAGTGAAGCTCTGGGGAGGGGATACGAGCAGTTCTTC. It encodes CASSEALGRGYEQFF. V is TRBV6-1 and J is TRBJ2-1, with 7 bases lining up with TRBD2. V lost 0 bases to trimming and J lost 10 bases; unmatched junction nucleotides: 9. The germline V gene has CDR1 MNHNS and CDR2 SASEGT. The CDR3 is 15 amino acids.

The chain uses TRBV7-3 and TRBJ2-7; the D gene is possibly TRBD2 (5 bases). The CDR3 contains 14 residues. Per the germline V gene, CDR1 is SGHTA and CDR2 is FQGTGA. V shed 0 bases and J shed 6 bases, with 12 bases lying between them. The CDR3 reads CASSLTAGRGEQYF. CDR3 bases: TGTGCCAGCAGCTTAACAGCAGGTCGGGGCGAGCAGTACTTC.

The genes are TRBV28 and TRBJ2-2; D is possibly TRBD1 (6 bases). V dropped 2 bases and J dropped 0 bases, with 13 bases sitting between them. The germline gives CDR1 MDHEN, CDR2 SYDVKM. The length of the CDR3 is 17 residues. CDR3: CASSLGRGPTNTGELFF. The DNA of the CDR3 is TGTGCCAGCAGTTTAGGCAGGGGCCCCACGAACACCGGGGAGCTGTTTTTT.

The chain couples TRBV19 to TRBJ1-1, with 7 bases that match TRBD1. There are 15 residues in the CDR3. Germline V gene data show CDR1 as LNHDA and CDR2 as SQIVND (reference sequence). Trimming removed 5 bases from V and 1 base from J; junction bases left unmatched: 7. For the CDR3, the DNA is TGTGCCAGTAGTCTCCGGGACAGCCCGAACACTGAAGCTTTCTTT. It translates to CASSLRDSPNTEAFF.

The J gene is TRBJ2-1, the V gene TRBV10-3; weak D call: TRBD2 (5 bases). Looked up from germline, CDR1 is ENHRY and CDR2 is SYGVKD. The CDR3 runs to 18 residues. V lost 6 bases to trimming and J lost 2 bases, with 23 bases between them. The CDR3 is CAISGVLNQRQAYNEQFF. DNA for the CDR3: TGTGCCATCAGCGGAGTCCTAAATCAGCGGCAAGCCTACAATGAGCAGTTCTTC.

This clone came up once. V usage is TRBV6-5 and J usage is TRBJ2-7, with 9 bases fitting TRBD2. Germline trimming cut 6 bases from V and 0 bases from J; bases unmatched to any gene: 6. CDR1 and CDR2 (germline): MNHEY, SVGAGI. The CDR3 is 15 residues long. The CDR3 sequence: CASSLTSGSSYEQYF. As DNA, the CDR3 is TGTGCCAGCAGCTTGACTAGCGGAAGCTCCTACGAGCAGTACTTC.

The chain links TRBV11-2 to TRBJ1-1; no clear D gene. The CDR3 consists of 13 residues. Germline assignment: CDR1 SGHAT and CDR2 FQNNGV. The V gene lost 0 bases and the J gene lost 2 bases, with 4 bases spanning the gap. This CDR3 is CASSLDLNTEAFF. CDR3 DNA: TGTGCCAGCAGCTTAGATCTCAACACTGAAGCTTTCTTT.

This clone has a handful of counts. This chain uses TRBV11-3 with TRBJ2-7, with D unresolved. CDR1 is SGHNT and CDR2 is YENEEA in the germline V gene. The CDR3 is 16 amino acids. The V and J ends lost 5 bases and 3 bases respectively, with 20 bases between them. Here the CDR3 DNA reads TGTGCCAGCAGCCCCCCTCAGTCTCCCCTCTGCTACGAGCAGTACTTC. Translating gives CASSPPQSPLCYEQYF.

The gene calls are TRBV6-1 and TRBJ2-1, with 14 bases aligning to TRBD2. CDR1 is MNHNS, CDR2 SASEGT, per germline. V shed 11 bases and J 5 bases; nucleotides not matched to a gene: 8. The CDR3 is 15 amino acids. The CDR3 sequence: CAATRLAGGHNEQFF. For the CDR3, the DNA is TGTGCCGCCACCCGACTAGCGGGGGGGCACAATGAGCAGTTCTTC.

This clone was picked up one time. The chain is built from TRBV5-4 and TRBJ2-2, with a tentative D call TRBD1 (6 bases). V was shortened by 0 bases and J by 7 bases, with 16 bases between the two germline ends. The germline V gene has CDR1 SGHNT and CDR2 YYREEE (reference sequence). This CDR3 is built from 16 residues. For the CDR3, the DNA is TGTGCCAGCAGCTTGGGGGCTACAGGGTATGGCGGGGAGCTGTTTTTT. The encoded protein is CASSLGATGYGGELFF.

The V and J genes are TRBV7-9 and TRBJ1-5; a possible D gene is TRBD1 (6 bases). The CDR3 is 17 residues long. Trimming cost V 3 bases and J 2 bases, with 17 bases left between them. Germline CDR1 is SEHNR and CDR2 is FQNEAQ (reference sequence). The CDR3 nucleotides read TGTGCCAGCAGCTTTTTTGTAGCGAACAGGGGCAATCAGCCCCAGCATTTT. It translates to CASSFFVANRGNQPQHF.